A selection of T cell receptor beta chains follows, all from one sample in a study of blood T cells in healthy people across ages. TCRdb redid the calling of the 5' RACE reads with MiXCR, one entry per CDR3 protein. There are roughly 730,000 distinct CDR3 sequences in the sample; around three fifths occur only once, and roughly 25% lies in the top ten. Sequenced: blood. The receptors derive from a middle-aged man in good health. Both conserved end residues are trimmed from each CDR3.

v_gene: TRBV6-6; j_gene: TRBJ2-7; CDR3aa: ASSPRGTSGSYEQY
v_gene: TRBV11-1; j_gene: TRBJ2-5; CDR3aa: ASSLGAGQGEETQY
v_gene: TRBV24-1; j_gene: TRBJ2-5; CDR3aa: ATRETGERETQY
v_gene: TRBV5-1; j_gene: TRBJ2-1; CDR3aa: ASSLGTGQGEQF
v_gene: TRBV9; j_gene: TRBJ2-1; CDR3aa: ASSVAGEGSYNEQF
v_gene: TRBV28; j_gene: TRBJ2-5; CDR3aa: ASSEGAGFVTQY
v_gene: TRBV6-2/TRBV6-3; j_gene: TRBJ2-7; CDR3aa: ASSYGQGASEQY
v_gene: TRBV15; j_gene: TRBJ2-1; CDR3aa: ATRVGAASYNEQF
v_gene: TRBV5-6; j_gene: TRBJ2-7; CDR3aa: ASSLAKGVVLYEQY
v_gene: TRBV27; j_gene: TRBJ2-3; CDR3aa: ARRAEARQYTDTQY
v_gene: TRBV6-4; j_gene: TRBJ1-2; CDR3aa: ASREQGSGYGYT
v_gene: TRBV7-2; j_gene: TRBJ2-2; CDR3aa: ASSLDRGSYTGELF
v_gene: TRBV5-4; j_gene: TRBJ2-7; CDR3aa: ASSLFRGSAYEQY
v_gene: TRBV7-9; j_gene: TRBJ2-5; CDR3aa: ASRPTGEGETQY
v_gene: TRBV3-1; j_gene: TRBJ2-1; CDR3aa: ASSQRDEQF
v_gene: TRBV6-1; j_gene: .; CDR3aa: ASSGGLAAGTQY
v_gene: TRBV20-1; j_gene: .; CDR3aa: SASDDEETQY
v_gene: TRBV14; j_gene: TRBJ2-3; CDR3aa: ASRTSGGLMPTDTQY
v_gene: TRBV24-1; j_gene: TRBJ2-1; CDR3aa: ATSDGGLAGGNEQF
v_gene: TRBV7-6; j_gene: TRBJ1-6; CDR3aa: ASSLDSLGTPTHSPLH
v_gene: TRBV15; j_gene: TRBJ2-6; CDR3aa: ATSRDTRLTGANVLT
v_gene: TRBV2; j_gene: .; CDR3aa: ASRSGEQY
v_gene: TRBV7-2; j_gene: TRBJ2-3; CDR3aa: ASSQTFAREKDTQY
v_gene: TRBV30; j_gene: TRBJ2-1; CDR3aa: AWSGDSNEQF
v_gene: TRBV29-1; j_gene: TRBJ2-1; CDR3aa: SVEPSETGRANEQF
v_gene: TRBV7-4; j_gene: TRBJ2-7; CDR3aa: ASSSVVRVLVGHSYEQY
v_gene: TRBV7-9; j_gene: .; CDR3aa: ASSSPGRGSSGSGEQY
v_gene: TRBV6-4; j_gene: TRBJ1-5; CDR3aa: ASSDSGGQLNQPQH
v_gene: TRBV28; j_gene: TRBJ2-3; CDR3aa: ASRDGRGTDTQY
v_gene: TRBV29-1; j_gene: TRBJ1-5; CDR3aa: GCGDSNQPQH
v_gene: TRBV18; j_gene: TRBJ2-7; CDR3aa: ASSPTDDSYEQY
v_gene: TRBV6-2/TRBV6-3; j_gene: TRBJ1-5; CDR3aa: ASSYPGGQPQH
v_gene: TRBV7-8; j_gene: TRBJ1-2; CDR3aa: ASSLDPGQGPYGYT
v_gene: TRBV6-6; j_gene: TRBJ1-5; CDR3aa: ASRSTTGLGNQPQH
v_gene: TRBV29-1; j_gene: TRBJ1-2; CDR3aa: SVGQGQTNYGYT
v_gene: TRBV10-3; j_gene: TRBJ2-7; CDR3aa: AIRGSDGRFPYEQY
v_gene: TRBV25-1; j_gene: TRBJ2-5; CDR3aa: ASRALGQVFETQY
v_gene: TRBV10-3; j_gene: TRBJ1-2; CDR3aa: AISGTTPRQGISGYT
v_gene: TRBV4-3; j_gene: TRBJ2-1; CDR3aa: ASSRQISGRGKEQF
v_gene: TRBV6-1; j_gene: TRBJ2-3; CDR3aa: ASNRRTDTQY
v_gene: TRBV29-1; j_gene: .; CDR3aa: SVGGGLAREQY
v_gene: TRBV10-3; j_gene: TRBJ2-5; CDR3aa: AIMRGQGYEQY
v_gene: TRBV27; j_gene: TRBJ2-7; CDR3aa: ASSWSPFDSSSYEQY
v_gene: TRBV20-1; j_gene: TRBJ2-3; CDR3aa: SAHRLAGAQY
v_gene: TRBV7-2; j_gene: TRBJ2-5; CDR3aa: ASSLVPLLAGGLQETQY
v_gene: TRBV20-1; j_gene: .; CDR3aa: SARKANSYNEQY
v_gene: TRBV7-3; j_gene: TRBJ2-7; CDR3aa: ASSPGQGPNEQY
v_gene: TRBV6-5; j_gene: TRBJ2-1; CDR3aa: ASRRGTSGWNEQF
v_gene: TRBV11-2; j_gene: TRBJ2-1; CDR3aa: ASSLKREVVEQF
v_gene: TRBV4-1; j_gene: TRBJ2-2; CDR3aa: ASSHHSRVTGELF
v_gene: TRBV29-1; j_gene: TRBJ2-7; CDR3aa: SVDWRPSSYEQY
v_gene: TRBV5-1; j_gene: TRBJ1-2; CDR3aa: ASSSGQGLVDYGYT
v_gene: TRBV7-9; j_gene: TRBJ2-7; CDR3aa: ASSLRPMKGFYEQY
v_gene: TRBV7-9; j_gene: TRBJ2-3; CDR3aa: ASSPWTSGGQRGSDTQY
v_gene: TRBV5-6; j_gene: TRBJ2-4; CDR3aa: ASSSGTGWPKNIQY